This T cell receptor (beta chain) was recorded in a study of OX40 agonist ivuxolimab in advanced cancers. At the level of the study: Participants could have had prior anti-PD-1, anti-PD-L1 or anti-CTLA-4 therapy, and around 40% had some. Overall study findings and caveats: Mean expanded clone counts were higher in CD8+ than CD4+ T cells. CD4+ and CD8+ T cells in blood underwent clonal expansion by week 6 at 0.1 to 3.0 mg/kg.

For this clone: Antigen unknown.

Samples were taken at baseline and on day 1 of cycles 4 and 7. Germline V gene lookup returns CDR1 MNHNS and CDR2 SASEGT. Losses at the gene ends were 3 bases for V and 7 bases for J; bases not matched to a gene: 8. The CDR3 runs 15 residues. Here immunoSEQ multiplex PCR was the method, and the copy in TCRdb shows in-frame clones only, minus some. The sample lists about 89,000 clones, about nine tenths occurring once. The chain has TRBV6-1 and TRBJ1-5, with 8 nucleotides matching TRBD1. The sequence was obtained from an adult with an advanced solid tumor such as melanoma, head and neck, liver or kidney cancer. The sample here was CD4+ or CD8+ T cells sorted from blood, taken in a trial of the OX40 agonist ivuxolimab. The CDR3 here is CASSDPQGAGQPQHF. The CDR3 DNA reads as TGTGCCAGCAGTGACCCCCAGGGGGCAGGACAGCCCCAGCATTTT.